A single sample is the source of the 5 T cell receptor beta chains below, sequenced in a study of T cell responses to AZD1222 COVID-19 vaccine. Libraries were prepared by immunoSEQ multiplex PCR; TCRdb keeps only in-frame clonotypes and omits some of them. In the table there are 170,000 or so clones, about 85% of which are singletons. Sequencing used peripheral blood, obtained on day 0 of AZD1222 vaccination. Receptor source: an adult in good health.

V gene TRBV19 combines with J gene TRBJ1-5; 10 bases fit TRBD1. Germline-derived CDR1 and CDR2 are LNHDA and SQIVND (reference sequence). V shed 6 bases, J shed 0 bases, and the junction held 5 bases outside the gene matches. The CDR3 covers 16 residues. The CDR3 coding sequence is TGTGCCAGTAGGGACAGGGGGATTTATAGCAATCAGCCCCAGCATTTT. Translated: CASRDRGIYSNQPQHF.

CDR3 DNA: TGTGCCTGGAGTGTAGCGGGAGAGACCCAGTACTTC. This translates into CAWSVAGETQYF. V usage is TRBV30 and J usage is TRBJ2-5; tentative D call: TRBD2 (6 bases). The CDR3 contains 12 residues. Germline V gives CDR1 GTSNPN, CDR2 SVGIG (reference sequence). V lost 0 bases, J lost 4 bases, and 6 bases lay in between.

This chain uses TRBV9 with TRBJ2-7; 7 bases are a match to TRBD1. Germline CDR1 reads SGDLS; CDR2 reads YYNGEE. The CDR3 totals 16 residues. V trimming: 3 bases; J trimming: 3 bases; junction bases outside the gene matches: 12. The CDR3: CASSALPGQLVYEQYF. The CDR3 nucleotides read TGTGCCAGCAGCGCTCTTCCGGGACAGCTAGTCTACGAGCAGTACTTC.

The chain joins TRBV6-5 to TRBJ1-5; D gene unclear. The length of the CDR3 is 12 residues. Germline CDR1 reads MNHEY; CDR2 reads SVGAGI. Trimming shortened V by 7 bases and J by 7 bases, and 11 bases separated the two germline ends. The CDR3: CASTRPGQPQHF. Written as DNA, the CDR3 is TGTGCCAGCACCCGACCGGGGCAGCCCCAGCATTTT.

The chain joins TRBV5-6 to TRBJ2-2; D not resolved. CDR3 length equals 14 residues. V was trimmed by 9 bases and J by 2 bases, leaving 14 bases between them. From germline, CDR1 is SGHDT and CDR2 YYEEEE. CDR3 loop: CATQRRGNTGELFF. The CDR3 DNA sequence: TGTGCCACCCAGCGCCGCGGCAACACCGGGGAGCTGTTTTTT. The whole variable domain, filled in from reference TRBV5-6 and TRBJ2-2, reads DAGVTQSPTHLIKTRGQQVTLRCSPKSGHDTVSWYQQALGQGPQFIFQYYEEEERQRGNFPDRFSGHQFPNYSSELNVNALLLGDSALYLCATQRRGNTGELFFGEGSRLTVL.